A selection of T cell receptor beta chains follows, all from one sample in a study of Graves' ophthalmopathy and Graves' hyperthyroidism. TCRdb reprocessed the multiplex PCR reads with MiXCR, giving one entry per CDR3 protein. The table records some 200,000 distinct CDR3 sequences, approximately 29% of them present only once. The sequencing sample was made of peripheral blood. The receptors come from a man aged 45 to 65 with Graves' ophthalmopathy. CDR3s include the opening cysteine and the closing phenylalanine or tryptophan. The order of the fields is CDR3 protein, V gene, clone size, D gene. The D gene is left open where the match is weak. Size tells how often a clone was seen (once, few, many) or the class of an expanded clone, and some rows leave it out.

cdr3_aa: CSARGAGGLAKPSGTKNIQYF
v_call: TRBV20-1
clone_size: many
d_call: TRBD2

cdr3_aa: CASSQAGTGGQETQYF
v_call: TRBV4-3
clone_size: many
d_call: TRBD1

cdr3_aa: CASSLKRNTEAFF
v_call: TRBV12-3/TRBV12-4
clone_size: many
d_call: -

cdr3_aa: CASSYSDPGQWNSPLHF
v_call: TRBV6-2/TRBV6-3
clone_size: few
d_call: TRBD1

cdr3_aa: CASSLDRVGSYEQYF
v_call: TRBV11-2
clone_size: -
d_call: -

cdr3_aa: CASSYGTGGGNEQFF
v_call: TRBV6-2/TRBV6-3
clone_size: many
d_call: -

cdr3_aa: CASSLRRDSYEQYF
v_call: TRBV19
clone_size: few
d_call: -

cdr3_aa: CASGTGGPANYGYTF
v_call: TRBV19
clone_size: many
d_call: TRBD1

cdr3_aa: CASSYSWRESYEQYF
v_call: TRBV6-2/TRBV6-3
clone_size: many
d_call: TRBD2

cdr3_aa: CASRGGIGHQETQYF
v_call: TRBV19
clone_size: many
d_call: -

cdr3_aa: CASSLAGWMDSATYEQYF
v_call: TRBV7-2
clone_size: -
d_call: -

cdr3_aa: CASSRQGFGNTIYF
v_call: TRBV3-1
clone_size: many
d_call: TRBD1

cdr3_aa: CASSLVQGGYEQYF
v_call: TRBV11-3
clone_size: many
d_call: -

cdr3_aa: CASNGQGLMNTEAFF
v_call: TRBV11-1
clone_size: once
d_call: TRBD1

cdr3_aa: CASRRLAGGYEQYF
v_call: TRBV6-2/TRBV6-3
clone_size: -
d_call: TRBD2

cdr3_aa: CASSFNWPSYGYTF
v_call: TRBV12-3/TRBV12-4
clone_size: -
d_call: -

cdr3_aa: CASRPPGLAGYEQYF
v_call: TRBV6-1
clone_size: -
d_call: TRBD2

cdr3_aa: CASSQGGLALRGKETQYF
v_call: TRBV4-1
clone_size: many
d_call: TRBD2

cdr3_aa: CASSLVVRGNQPQHF
v_call: TRBV12-3/TRBV12-4
clone_size: -
d_call: -

cdr3_aa: CASTPDRGVGEQYF
v_call: TRBV7-2
clone_size: -
d_call: TRBD1

cdr3_aa: CASSLGSQGDSQPQHF
v_call: TRBV7-2
clone_size: many
d_call: TRBD1

cdr3_aa: CASRLQAGESYEQYF
v_call: TRBV12-3/TRBV12-4
clone_size: -
d_call: TRBD2

cdr3_aa: CASSHDTGIDSPLHF
v_call: TRBV12-3/TRBV12-4
clone_size: many
d_call: -

cdr3_aa: CASSFRGDGELFF
v_call: TRBV19
clone_size: many
d_call: -

cdr3_aa: CAGSPTWGGEAKNIQYF
v_call: TRBV28
clone_size: -
d_call: TRBD2

cdr3_aa: CASSESWQGSNQPQHF
v_call: TRBV6-1
clone_size: many
d_call: -

cdr3_aa: CASSFEGQVETQYF
v_call: TRBV28
clone_size: many
d_call: TRBD1

cdr3_aa: CASSTLEAYEQYF
v_call: TRBV12-3/TRBV12-4
clone_size: medium-sized
d_call: -